This T cell receptor beta chain was captured by sequencing in a study of shared clonotypes between healthy human individuals. Findings of the study overall: The rarefaction results pointed to incomplete sorted-subset sequencing despite large depth.

The donors, all of them Caucasian adults, lived in Nashville, Tennessee. Note on this clone: Its cognate antigen is unknown. The same CDR3 also results from other DNA sequences found in this sample.

Each subset's genomic DNA was split evenly across several immunoSEQ plates. Source study methods: Because ImmunoSEQ provided only junction sequences with no quality scores, the filtering differed. Sequencing used immunoSEQ multiplex PCR; TCRdb keeps in-frame clones, though not all of them. V and J calls and clone size follow that table, whereas D and trimming were derived from the DNA. The data show around 2,000,000 clones, 85% to 95% seen once. V shed 3 bases and J 4 bases; nucleotides not matched to a gene: 2. Germline V gives CDR1 MNHEY, CDR2 SMNVEV (reference sequence). This CDR3 comprises 15 residues.

Source material: naive CD4+ T cells sorted from blood. Subset described: CD45RA+ positively selected. This chain uses TRBV27 with TRBJ2-7; 14 bases are a match to TRBD2. This sequence originates from a man aged 18-30 years in good health. CDR3 sequence (DNA): TGTGCCAGCAGTTTTGGGACTAGCGGGAGTTACGAGCAGTACTTC. Encoded protein: CASSFGTSGSYEQYF.